Shown below are 23 T cell receptor beta chains from a single sample sequenced in a study of spatial heterogeneity in lung cancer. TCRdb itself ran the 5' RACE reads through MiXCR, one entry per CDR3 protein. The sample consists of about 12,000 distinct CDR3 sequences, approximately 15% of them appearing once. Time point reported: sample taken at primary tumor resection. Unsorted whole RNA samples from tumor, nontumor lung or frozen PBMC were sequenced. The sequenced sample was PBMCs, obtained at surgery. These receptors were collected from a male donor with early-stage non-small cell lung cancer.

This clonotype was recorded many times. V gene TRBV6-1 combines with J gene TRBJ2-3; possibly TRBD1 or TRBD2 for D (5 bases each). Germline values: CDR1 MNHNS, CDR2 SASEGT. Trimming stripped 0 bases from V and 3 bases from J, with 13 bases between. This CDR3 region has 16 residues. As DNA, the CDR3 is TGTGCCAGCAGTGAAGCGTGGGGGATAGGGACAGATACGCAGTATTTT. Its translation is CASSEAWGIGTDTQYF.

The chain carries TRBV4-1 and TRBJ2-7; 8 bases are a match to TRBD1. The CDR3 totals 15 residues. Germline CDR1 and CDR2: MGHRA and YSYEKL. Unmatched junction bases numbered 5, after V lost 4 bases and J lost 0 bases. CDR3 region: CASSLRTGSSYEQYF. The CDR3 DNA reads as TGCGCCAGCAGCCTACGGACAGGGAGCTCCTACGAGCAGTACTTC.

Regarding this clonotype: A much larger clone lies a single base off, so this may be a read error. The J gene is TRBJ1-1, the V gene TRBV29-1; TRBD1 agrees at 7 bases. Germline-derived CDR1 and CDR2 are SQVTM and ANQGSEA. The CDR3 is made up of 12 amino acids. CDR3 in amino acids: CNVLTGHTEAFF. The CDR3, as DNA: TGCAACGTTTTGACAGGGCACACTGAAGCTTTCTTT.

The chain links TRBV11-2 to TRBJ2-2; 8 positions match TRBD2. This CDR3 has 16 residues. J was trimmed by 1 base and V by 5 bases; bases with no gene match: 6. Looked up from germline, CDR1 is SGHAT and CDR2 is FQNNGV. CDR3 sequence reads: CASSVLAGGNTGELFF. In DNA form, the CDR3 reads TGTGCCAGCAGCGTTCTCGCGGGGGGGAACACCGGGGAGCTGTTTTTT.

The rearrangement joins TRBV29-1 to TRBJ1-4; D is undetermined. The CDR3 loop spans 12 amino acids. Germline values: CDR1 SQVTM, CDR2 ANQGSEA. V lost 7 bases and J lost 8, with 14 bases in between. This chain's CDR3 is CSARLGGEKLFF. Written as DNA, the CDR3 is TGCAGCGCCAGGCTCGGAGGCGAAAAACTGTTTTTT. The variable domain in full, completed from reference TRBV29-1 and TRBJ1-4, reads SAVISQKPSRDICQRGTSLTIQCQVDSQVTMMFWYRQQPGQSLTLIATANQGSEATYESGFVIDKFPISRPNLTFSTLTVSNMSPEDSSIYLCSARLGGEKLFFGSGTQLSVL.

This clonotype has a handful of counts. The genes are TRBV5-1 and TRBJ1-4; a weak D match, TRBD1 (6 bases). Trimming shortened V by 4 bases and J by 2 bases, and 9 bases separated the two germline ends. The CDR3 runs 14 residues. Germline values: CDR1 SGHRS, CDR2 YFSETQ. The CDR3 here is CASSATGTNEKLFF. The CDR3 DNA reads TGCGCCAGCAGCGCCACAGGGACTAATGAAAAACTGTTTTTT.

A few counts support this clonotype. This sequence joins TRBV10-3 and TRBJ1-5; tentatively, D is TRBD1 (5 bases). This CDR3 region has 13 residues. Germline V gives CDR1 ENHRY, CDR2 SYGVKD. Trimming took off 11 bases at V and 0 bases at J, with 11 bases between the two ends. CDR3 nucleotide sequence: TGTGCCGTTGGGACGGATAGCAATCAGCCCCAGCATTTT. Translated: CAVGTDSNQPQHF.

The chain couples TRBV4-2 to TRBJ1-2, with 11 positions matching TRBD1. This CDR3 spans 15 amino acids. V lost 0 bases, J lost 4 bases, and 1 base stayed unmatched. Looked up from germline, CDR1 is LGHNA and CDR2 is YNFKEQ. CDR3 sequence reads: CASSQEGQGAYGYTF. CDR3 nucleotides: TGTGCCAGCAGCCAAGAAGGACAGGGGGCCTATGGCTACACCTTC.

This clonotype occurred a few times. This CDR3 is CASSSLWGRGELFF. In DNA, the CDR3 is TGTGCCAGCAGCTCACTCTGGGGGCGCGGGGAGCTGTTTTTT. This rearrangement joins TRBV11-2 to TRBJ2-2, with D possibly matching TRBD1 (6 bases). The CDR3 length is 14 residues. From germline, CDR1 is SGHAT and CDR2 FQNNGV. V gave up 4 bases and J gave up 7 bases, with 13 bases separating them.

This clonotype has just a few counts. The chain carries TRBV27 and TRBJ2-1; 7 positions agree with TRBD1. The trim removed 0 bases at V and 8 bases at J, leaving 4 bases unmatched. Germline lookup yields CDR1 MNHEY and CDR2 SMNVEV (reference sequence). CDR3 length: 14 amino acids. DNA of the CDR3: TGTGCCAGCAGTTTATCGACAGGGATCCATGAGCAGTTCTTC. Residues: CASSLSTGIHEQFF.

This clonotype has ten or more counts. J is TRBJ1-1 and V is TRBV7-9; 7 nucleotides agree with TRBD1. The J segment lost 4 bases and the V segment lost 4 bases, leaving 9 bases of the junction unmatched. The CDR3 covers 15 residues. Germline loops: CDR1 SEHNR, CDR2 FQNEAQ (reference sequence). CDR3 sequence (DNA): TGTGCCAGCAGCTCAGGGACCTCAGGGGGCACTGAAGCTTTCTTT. This translates into CASSSGTSGGTEAFF.

This chain links TRBV3-1 with TRBJ2-1; tentative D call: TRBD1 (5 bases). The length of the CDR3 is 15 residues. V was cut by 2 bases and J by 6 bases, with 14 bases left in between. CDR1 and CDR2 from the germline V gene are LGHDT and YNNKEL (reference sequence). The CDR3 is CASSQPQTGLNEQFF. DNA for the CDR3: TGTGCCAGCAGCCAACCCCAAACAGGCCTCAATGAGCAGTTCTTC.

This clonotype was counted a few times. The chain is built from TRBV10-3 and TRBJ1-1, with TRBD1 as a possible D gene (5 bases). This CDR3 is built from 12 residues. Germline assignment: CDR1 ENHRY and CDR2 SYGVKD. Between the trimmed V and J ends, which lost 6 bases and 11 bases, there was a span of 16 bases. The CDR3: CAIRSTGTLAFF. The CDR3 region has the DNA TGTGCCATCAGATCCACTGGGACGCTGGCTTTCTTT.

This clonotype was seen only a few times. The chain links TRBV7-8 to TRBJ2-3; D is perhaps TRBD1 or TRBD2 (5 bases each). CDR1 and CDR2 (germline): SGHVS, FQNEAQ. The V end lost 3 bases, the J end lost 0 bases, and 7 bases lay between the germline ends. The CDR3 is 14 amino acids. The CDR3 sequence is CASSLGPSTDTQYF. CDR3 sequence (DNA): TGTGCCAGCAGCTTGGGACCAAGCACAGATACGCAGTATTTT. Looking up the rest from reference TRBV7-8 and TRBJ2-3 gives the full variable domain: GAGVSQSPRYKVAKRGQDVALRCDPISGHVSLFWYQQALGQGPEFLTYFQNEAQLDKSGLPSDRFFAERPEGSVSTLKIQRTQQEDSAVYLCASSLGPSTDTQYFGPGTRLTVL.

The chain couples TRBV30 to TRBJ1-5; 8 bases line up with TRBD1. Trimming at V came to 0 bases and at J to 7 bases, leaving 5 bases not matched to a gene. Per the germline V gene, CDR1 is GTSNPN and CDR2 is SVGIG (reference sequence). The CDR3 extends over 14 amino acids. CDR3 protein: CAWSVDRGDQPQHF. CDR3 DNA: TGTGCCTGGAGTGTAGACAGGGGCGACCAGCCCCAGCATTTT.

This sequence joins TRBV12-3 or TRBV12-4 and TRBJ1-2, with D uncertain. Trimming removed 6 bases from V and 7 bases from J, with 15 bases in between. CDR3 length: 13 residues. Here the CDR3 DNA reads TGTGCCAGCAGCTTGACGGGCTGGAGTGGCTACACCTTC. It encodes CASSLTGWSGYTF.

This clonotype has ten or more counts. The chain joins TRBV28 to TRBJ1-5, with D uncertain. There are 13 residues in the CDR3. With 1 base removed from V and 7 bases from J, the gap between germline ends came to 8 bases. Per the germline V gene, CDR1 is MDHEN and CDR2 is SYDVKM. The CDR3 DNA is TGTGCCAGCAGTTTATCACCGTTCCAGCCCCAGCATTTT. Translating it yields CASSLSPFQPQHF.

V usage is TRBV5-1 and J usage is TRBJ1-1; D perhaps matches TRBD1 (5 bases). This CDR3 region has 12 residues. Trimming took off 6 bases at V and 3 bases at J, with 9 bases between the two ends. Germline assignment: CDR1 SGHRS and CDR2 YFSETQ. Here the CDR3 reads CASKRGDTEAFF. The DNA of the CDR3 is TGCGCCAGCAAGAGGGGCGACACTGAAGCTTTCTTT.

At least ten counts were recorded for this clonotype. The genes are TRBV12-3 or TRBV12-4 and TRBJ1-2; D possibly corresponds to TRBD1 (6 bases). The germline V and J ends were trimmed by 2 bases and 1 base, with 11 bases remaining between them. CDR3 length equals 15 residues. The CDR3 coding sequence is TGTGCCAGCAGTTTACATCCGGACAGTAACTATGGCTACACCTTC. Its protein is CASSLHPDSNYGYTF.

The table lists this clonotype with a few counts. The chain recombines TRBV7-9 with TRBJ2-2; D uncertain. Germline V gene lookup returns CDR1 SEHNR and CDR2 FQNEAQ (reference sequence). V dropped 5 bases and J dropped 4 bases, with 8 bases sitting between them. This CDR3 is 13 amino acids long. The CDR3 loop is CASSLKSTGELFF. Here the CDR3 DNA reads TGTGCCAGCAGCCTAAAATCCACCGGGGAGCTGTTTTTT.

This chain joins TRBV20-1 and TRBJ1-1; D remains unclear. V lost 7 bases to trimming and J lost 2 bases, with 20 bases between them. This CDR3 contains 15 residues. Germline CDR1 and CDR2: DFQATT and SNEGSKA (reference sequence). DNA for the CDR3: TGCAGTGTTGATCCATACGCCCAGAGAAACACTGAAGCTTTCTTT. This sequence encodes CSVDPYAQRNTEAFF.

This clonotype has a count of ten or more. This chain uses TRBV4-3 with TRBJ1-1; D possibly corresponds to TRBD1 (6 bases). Trimming cost V 0 bases and J 8 bases, with 13 bases left between them. Germline V gene data show CDR1 as LGHNA and CDR2 as YSLEER. The CDR3 consists of 14 residues. For the CDR3, the DNA is TGCGCCAGCAGCCAAGAAGGAAACAGGGAGGAAGCTTTCTTT. Its protein product is CASSQEGNREEAFF.

By frequency in the sample, this clonotype is medium-sized. The rearrangement joins TRBV10-2 to TRBJ2-7; maybe TRBD1 (5 bases). From germline, CDR1 is WSHSY and CDR2 SAAADI. The CDR3 sequence is 13 residues long. Trimming removed 8 bases from V and 2 bases from J, with 13 bases in between. The CDR3 region has the DNA TGCGCCAGCGGCCCGGGCAGGGCCTACGAGCAGTACTTC. Amino acid sequence: CASGPGRAYEQYF.